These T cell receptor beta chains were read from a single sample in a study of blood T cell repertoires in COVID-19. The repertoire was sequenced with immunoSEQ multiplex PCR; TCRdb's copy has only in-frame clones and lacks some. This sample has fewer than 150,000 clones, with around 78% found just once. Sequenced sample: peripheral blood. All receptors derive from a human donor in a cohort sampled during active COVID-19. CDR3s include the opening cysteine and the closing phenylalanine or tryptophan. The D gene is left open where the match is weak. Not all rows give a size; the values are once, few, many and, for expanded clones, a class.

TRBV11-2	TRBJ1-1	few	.	CASSSGVVRPAFF	TGTGCCAGCAGCTCGGGGGTAGTTCGTCCGGCTTTCTTT
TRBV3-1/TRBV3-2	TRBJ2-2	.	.	CAPSQGGGGRTGELFF	TGTGCCCCCAGCCAAGGGGGCGGGGGACGAACCGGGGAGCTGTTTTTT
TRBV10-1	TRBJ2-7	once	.	CASSLAQGYEQYF	TGCGCCAGCAGCCTCGCCCAGGGCTACGAGCAGTACTTC
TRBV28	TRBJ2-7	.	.	CASTLGVEQYF	TGTGCCAGCACTCTAGGGGTCGAGCAGTACTTC
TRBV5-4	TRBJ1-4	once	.	CASSLSVAAERGKLFF	TGTGCCAGCAGCTTGAGCGTTGCGGCGGAGCGAGGAAAACTGTTTTTT
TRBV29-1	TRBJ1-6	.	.	CSVKVGGINSPLHF	TGCAGCGTTAAGGTAGGAGGGATCAATTCACCCCTCCACTTT
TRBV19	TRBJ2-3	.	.	CASSTPFGTPFTDTQYF	TGTGCCAGTAGCACCCCCTTCGGGACACCCTTCACAGATACGCAGTATTTT
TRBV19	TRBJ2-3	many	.	CASSWGGGTDTQYF	TGTGCCAGTAGTTGGGGGGGCGGCACAGATACGCAGTATTTT
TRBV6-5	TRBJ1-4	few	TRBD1	CASSPSGTGRKLFF	TGTGCCAGCAGCCCCTCTGGGACAGGCAGAAAACTGTTTTTT
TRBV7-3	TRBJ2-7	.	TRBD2	CASSASGGYEQYF	TGTGCCAGCAGCGCCTCGGGGGGCTACGAGCAGTACTTC
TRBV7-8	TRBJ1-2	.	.	CASSPQLAPPGYTF	TGTGCCAGCAGCCCACAGCTCGCCCCACCTGGCTACACCTTC
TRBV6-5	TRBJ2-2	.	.	CASKGQFANTGELFF	TGTGCCAGCAAAGGACAGTTCGCGAACACCGGGGAGCTGTTTTTT
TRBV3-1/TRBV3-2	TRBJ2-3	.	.	CASSQDFQGIDTQYF	TGTGCCAGCAGCCAAGATTTCCAGGGAATAGATACGCAGTATTTT
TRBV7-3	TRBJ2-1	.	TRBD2	CASSAPGLAGYNEQFF	TGTGCCAGCAGCGCGCCGGGACTAGCGGGCTACAATGAGCAGTTCTTC
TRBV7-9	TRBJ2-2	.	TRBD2	CASSLLAGGNTGELFF	TGTGCCAGCAGCTTACTAGCGGGGGGCAACACCGGGGAGCTGTTTTTT
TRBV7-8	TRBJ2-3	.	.	CASSPDRGTDTQYF	TGTGCCAGCAGCCCGGACCGGGGGACAGATACGCAGTATTTT
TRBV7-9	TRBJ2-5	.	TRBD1	CASSLSTGLETQYF	TGTGCCAGCAGCTTATCGACAGGGTTGGAGACCCAGTACTTC